The 7 T cell receptor beta chains below were found in one sample sequenced in a study of blood T cell repertoires in COVID-19. Assay used: immunoSEQ multiplex PCR; TCRdb lists only in-frame clones, some missing. Here the sample spans some 370,000 clones, around 89% being singletons. Sequenced sample: peripheral blood. The origin of the receptors is a man aged 40-50 years with acute or convalescent COVID-19.

This clone occurred once. This sequence joins TRBV13 and TRBJ2-5; 7 bases are shared with TRBD2. Looked up from germline, CDR1 is PRHDT and CDR2 is FYEKMQ (reference sequence). V gave up 4 bases and J gave up 7 bases; unmatched junction bases: 0. The CDR3 sequence is 11 residues long. Here the CDR3 DNA reads TGTGCCAGCAGCTGGGAGGGGACCCAGTACTTC. Translating gives CASSWEGTQYF.

A few counts support this clone. The chain recombines TRBV28 with TRBJ2-1, with 7 bases fitting TRBD2. Trimming at V came to 4 bases and at J to 4 bases, leaving 4 bases not matched to a gene. Germline V CDR1 and CDR2: MDHEN, SYDVKM. The CDR3 consists of 14 residues. The CDR3 bases are TGTGCCAGCAGTTGGGCTAGCGGATACAATGAGCAGTTCTTC. Residues: CASSWASGYNEQFF.

The genes are TRBV7-2 and TRBJ2-1; D is perhaps TRBD2 (6 bases). Germline V gene data show CDR1 as SGHTA and CDR2 as FQGNSA. V was cut by 7 bases and J by 6 bases, with 13 bases left in between. This CDR3 has 13 residues. CDR3 DNA: TGTGCCAGCACCCAGTCCGGGGGCAATGAGCAGTTCTTC. It is translated as CASTQSGGNEQFF.

The rearrangement uses TRBV19 and TRBJ2-1; D unclear. The CDR3 is 13 amino acids. V was cut by 6 bases and J by 0 bases, with 6 bases left in between. Germline V gene sequence: CDR1 LNHDA, CDR2 SQIVND (reference sequence). CDR3 DNA sequence: TGTGCCAGTAGGCGGAGCTCCTACAATGAGCAGTTCTTC. It yields the protein CASRRSSYNEQFF.

This clone has only one observation. The chain joins TRBV7-9 to TRBJ2-3; 10 bases match TRBD1. Losses at the gene ends were 5 bases for V and 6 bases for J; bases not matched to a gene: 5. Germline CDR1 is SEHNR and CDR2 is FQNEAQ (reference sequence). The CDR3 sequence is 14 residues long. The CDR3 region has the DNA TGTGCCAGCAGCGTCGGACAGGGGGTGGATACGCAGTATTTT. Protein product: CASSVGQGVDTQYF.

The chain uses TRBV19 and TRBJ1-1; D ambiguous. Germline V lookup: CDR1 LNHDA, CDR2 SQIVND (reference sequence). Trimming pared 10 bases from V and 7 bases from J, leaving 13 bases between. The length of the CDR3 is 11 residues. CDR3 bases: TGTGCCATCAAACTGGCGGGTGAAGCTTTCTTT. This encodes CAIKLAGEAFF.

This CDR3 is CASSSPGRDSHGYTF. CDR3 nucleotide sequence: TGTGCCAGCAGTTCACCAGGGCGGGACTCCCATGGCTACACCTTC. The rearrangement joins TRBV6-2 or TRBV6-3 to TRBJ1-2; possible D gene TRBD1, 5 bases. This CDR3 comprises 15 residues. V was clipped by 4 bases and J by 6 bases, with 18 bases between them. From germline, CDR1 is MNHEY and CDR2 SVGEGT.